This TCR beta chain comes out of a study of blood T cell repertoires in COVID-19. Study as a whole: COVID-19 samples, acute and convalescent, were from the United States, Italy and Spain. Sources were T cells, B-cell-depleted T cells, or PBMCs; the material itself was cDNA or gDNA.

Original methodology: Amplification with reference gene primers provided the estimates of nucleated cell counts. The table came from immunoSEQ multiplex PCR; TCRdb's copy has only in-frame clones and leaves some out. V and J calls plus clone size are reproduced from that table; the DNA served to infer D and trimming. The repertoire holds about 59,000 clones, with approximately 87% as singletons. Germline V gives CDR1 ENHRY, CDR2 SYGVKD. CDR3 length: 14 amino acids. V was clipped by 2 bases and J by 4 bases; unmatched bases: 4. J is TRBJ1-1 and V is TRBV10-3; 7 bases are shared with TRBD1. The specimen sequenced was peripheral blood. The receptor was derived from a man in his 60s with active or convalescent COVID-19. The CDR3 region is CAISEGTASTEAFF. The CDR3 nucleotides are TGTGCCATCAGTGAGGGGACAGCTAGCACTGAAGCTTTCTTT.